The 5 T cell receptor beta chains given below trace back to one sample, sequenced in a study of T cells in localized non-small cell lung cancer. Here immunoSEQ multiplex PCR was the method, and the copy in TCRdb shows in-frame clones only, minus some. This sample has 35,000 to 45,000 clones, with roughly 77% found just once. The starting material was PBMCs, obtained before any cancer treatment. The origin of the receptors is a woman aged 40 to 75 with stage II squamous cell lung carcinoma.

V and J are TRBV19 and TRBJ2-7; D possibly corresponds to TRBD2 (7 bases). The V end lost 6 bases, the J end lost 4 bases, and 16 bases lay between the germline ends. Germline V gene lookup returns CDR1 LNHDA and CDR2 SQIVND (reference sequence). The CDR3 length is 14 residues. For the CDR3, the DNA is TGTGCCAGTAGGGATATGGGGGGGCCATACGAGCAGTACTTC. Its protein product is CASRDMGGPYEQYF.

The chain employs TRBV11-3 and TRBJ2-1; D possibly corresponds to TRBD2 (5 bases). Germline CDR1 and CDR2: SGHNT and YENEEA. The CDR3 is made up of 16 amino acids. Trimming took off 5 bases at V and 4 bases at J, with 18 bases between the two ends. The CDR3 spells CASSAADGISYNEQFF. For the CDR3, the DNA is TGTGCCAGCAGCGCAGCCGACGGGATATCTTACAATGAGCAGTTCTTC.

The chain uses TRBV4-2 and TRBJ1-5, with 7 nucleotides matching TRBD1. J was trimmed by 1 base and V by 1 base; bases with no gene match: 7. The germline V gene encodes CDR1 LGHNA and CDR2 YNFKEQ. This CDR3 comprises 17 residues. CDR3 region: CASSQVPPRGSNQPQHF. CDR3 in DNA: TGTGCCAGCAGCCAAGTTCCCCCCAGGGGGAGCAATCAGCCCCAGCATTTT.

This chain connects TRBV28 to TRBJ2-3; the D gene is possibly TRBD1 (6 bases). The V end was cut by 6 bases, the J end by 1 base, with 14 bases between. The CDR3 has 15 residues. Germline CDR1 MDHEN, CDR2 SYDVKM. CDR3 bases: TGTGCCAGCAGCCGTGACAGGTTTCGCACAGATACGCAGTATTTT. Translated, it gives CASSRDRFRTDTQYF.

In nucleotides, the CDR3 is TGTGCCAGCAGCCAGCGTGAACAGGGGAATTCACCCCTCCACTTT. This codes for CASSQREQGNSPLHF. The J gene is TRBJ1-6, the V gene TRBV14, with TRBD1 matching over 7 bases. V trimming: 3 bases; J trimming: 7 bases; junction bases outside the gene matches: 6. Germline V gives CDR1 SGHDN, CDR2 FVKESK. The CDR3 has 15 residues.